Listed below are T cell receptor beta chains from one sample, sequenced in a study of T-cell memory formation after mild COVID-19. TCRdb redid the calling of the 5' RACE reads with MiXCR, one entry per CDR3 protein. The repertoire consists of about 130,000 distinct CDR3 sequences, with roughly 6% occurring once and the leading ten covering around 2%. Sequencing was carried out using PBMCs or a T cell subset sorted from them (not recorded which). These TCRs come from an adult woman who had mild COVID-19 (a few samples of this study predate the infection). Cell type and time point are not known. Each CDR3 is given with its conserved first and last residue. D genes are given only for firm matches. A row's size may be missing; if present it is once, few, many or a size class.

TRBV4-2,many,TRBJ2-3,TRBD2,CASSQGTSADTQYF,TGTGCCAGCAGCCAAGGGACTAGCGCAGATACGCAGTATTTT
TRBV12-3/TRBV12-4,once,TRBJ1-2,TRBD1,CASSLAHWEPGQTNYGYTF,TGTGCCAGCAGTTTAGCCCACTGGGAACCGGGACAGACTAACTATGGCTACACCTTC
TRBV29-1,few,TRBJ2-1,TRBD2,CSVQKTSGAINEQFF,TGCAGCGTCCAAAAGACTAGCGGAGCCATCAATGAGCAGTTCTTC
TRBV7-9,many,TRBJ2-7,-,CASSLGWQEQYF,TGTGCCAGCAGCTTAGGGTGGCAGGAGCAGTACTTC
TRBV12-3/TRBV12-4,-,TRBJ2-7,-,CASSFREKGEQYF,TGTGCCAGCAGTTTTCGGGAGAAGGGTGAGCAGTACTTC
TRBV5-1,many,TRBJ2-4,-,CASSSPGVAKNIQYF,TGCGCCAGCAGCTCGCCAGGTGTAGCCAAAAACATTCAGTACTTC
TRBV20-1,-,TRBJ1-3,-,CSVRPSGNTIYF,TGCAGTGTACGCCCAAGCGGAAACACCATATATTTT
TRBV5-1,many,TRBJ2-5,-,CASSWVPREETQYF,TGCGCCAGCAGCTGGGTTCCCCGAGAAGAGACCCAGTACTTC
TRBV10-3,few,TRBJ1-2,-,CAISEDRIYGYTF,TGTGCCATCAGTGAAGACAGGATATATGGCTACACCTTC
TRBV29-1,few,TRBJ1-2,-,CSVAGAHYGYTF,TGCAGCGTTGCGGGGGCCCACTATGGCTACACCTTC
TRBV6-1,many,TRBJ2-5,TRBD1,CASSQRQKTGALGGETQYF,TGTGCCAGCAGTCAACGCCAGAAAACAGGGGCGCTGGGTGGGGAGACCCAGTACTTC
TRBV6-5,few,TRBJ1-2,-,CASSYGHNGGYTF,TGTGCCAGCAGTTACGGGCACAACGGAGGCTACACCTTC
TRBV6-5,few,TRBJ2-1,TRBD1,CASSTGAPYNEQFF,TGTGCCAGCAGTACAGGGGCCCCCTACAATGAGCAGTTCTTC
TRBV12-3/TRBV12-4,few,TRBJ2-5,-,CASSLILTGTQYF,TGTGCCAGCAGTTTAATACTTACTGGGACCCAGTACTTC
TRBV9,many,TRBJ2-7,-,CASSSDPSSSYEQYF,TGTGCCAGCAGCTCGGACCCGTCGAGCTCCTACGAGCAGTACTTC
TRBV28,few,TRBJ2-7,TRBD2,CASSRLAGPYEQYF,TGTGCCAGCAGTCGACTAGCGGGTCCCTACGAGCAGTACTTC
TRBV4-1,-,TRBJ1-1,-,CASSPALSSAVTEAFF,TGCGCCAGCAGTCCGGCGCTTTCTTCGGCAGTCACTGAAGCTTTCTTT
TRBV5-1,few,TRBJ1-2,-,CASTSTGDYGYTF,TGCGCCAGCACCTCCACGGGAGACTATGGCTACACCTTC
TRBV7-2,few,TRBJ2-5,TRBD1,CASSLQGVETQYF,TGTGCCAGCAGCTTGCAGGGGGTAGAGACCCAGTACTTC
TRBV11-3,-,TRBJ2-1,-,CASSFIGLWQFF,TGTGCCAGCAGCTTCATCGGGTTATGGCAGTTCTTC
TRBV9,many,TRBJ2-3,-,CASSVGHRTSTDTQYF,TGTGCCAGCAGCGTAGGACACAGGACCAGCACAGATACGCAGTATTTT
TRBV5-8,many,TRBJ1-2,-,CASSLAGGPAGYTF,TGTGCCAGCAGCTTGGCCGGGGGGCCAGCTGGCTACACCTTC
TRBV6-5,-,TRBJ2-1,TRBD2,CASRSPRGTTYNEQFF,TGTGCCAGCAGGTCCCCACGCGGGACTACCTACAATGAGCAGTTCTTC
TRBV20-1,-,TRBJ1-3,-,CSADLWGAPGNTIYF,TGCAGTGCCGATCTCTGGGGGGCGCCTGGAAACACCATATATTTT
TRBV24-1,many,TRBJ2-5,TRBD1,CATSDPGTAQETQYF,TGTGCCACCAGTGATCCGGGGACAGCACAAGAGACCCAGTACTTC
TRBV7-3,many,TRBJ1-6,-,CASSFGGQNSPLHF,TGTGCCAGCAGCTTTGGAGGACAGAATTCACCCCTCCACTTT
TRBV15,many,TRBJ2-2,-,CATSRDPPGRTTGELFF,TGTGCCACCAGCAGAGATCCTCCGGGACGGACGACCGGGGAGCTGTTTTTT
TRBV9,many,TRBJ2-7,-,CASSARVDGSYEQYF,TGTGCCAGCAGCGCGAGGGTGGACGGTTCGTACGAGCAGTACTTC
TRBV29-1,-,TRBJ1-3,-,CSVSQGTGNTIYF,TGCAGCGTTTCACAGGGAACTGGAAACACCATATATTTT
TRBV12-3/TRBV12-4,few,TRBJ1-2,TRBD1,CASRARGPSNYGYTF,TGTGCCAGCAGAGCAAGGGGGCCCTCTAACTATGGCTACACCTTC
TRBV3-1,many,TRBJ2-3,-,CASSHNGLLTDTQYF,TGTGCCAGCAGCCACAATGGACTACTCACAGATACGCAGTATTTT
TRBV2,many,TRBJ2-7,TRBD1,CASSRQGYEQYF,TGTGCCAGCAGTCGACAGGGGTACGAGCAGTACTTC
TRBV4-2,many,TRBJ2-7,-,CASSQKRDYEQYF,TGTGCCAGCAGCCAAAAAAGGGACTACGAGCAGTACTTC
TRBV5-1,-,TRBJ2-3,TRBD2,CASSLTSGAGTDTQYF,TGCGCCAGCAGCTTGACTAGCGGCGCCGGCACAGATACGCAGTATTTT
TRBV24-1,few,TRBJ1-5,-,CATSDPGYGNQPQHF,TGTGCCACCAGTGATCCGGGATACGGCAATCAGCCCCAGCATTTT
TRBV7-2,-,TRBJ1-1,TRBD1,CASSSGDRGWVNTEAFF,TGTGCCAGCAGCTCCGGGGACAGGGGGTGGGTGAACACTGAAGCTTTCTTT
TRBV7-8,many,TRBJ1-1,TRBD1,CASSLAGDSEAFF,TGTGCCAGCAGCTTAGCAGGGGACAGTGAAGCTTTCTTT
TRBV30,few,TRBJ2-3,-,CAWRMADTQYF,TGTGCCTGGAGAATGGCAGATACGCAGTATTTT
TRBV20-1,many,TRBJ1-4,TRBD1,CSARGRQGGEKLFF,TGCAGTGCTAGAGGTCGACAGGGGGGTGAAAAACTGTTTTTT
TRBV4-2,many,TRBJ1-2,-,CASSQDPGDYGYTF,TGTGCCAGCAGCCAAGATCCCGGGGACTATGGCTACACCTTC
TRBV6-1,-,TRBJ1-2,TRBD1,CASRAPNPGQGFPNYGYTF,TGTGCCAGCAGGGCCCCGAATCCGGGACAGGGTTTCCCTAACTATGGCTACACCTTC
TRBV3-1,few,TRBJ2-2,-,CASSRSGPKGTGELFF,TGTGCCAGCAGCCGTTCCGGCCCCAAGGGGACCGGGGAGCTGTTTTTT
TRBV12-3/TRBV12-4,-,TRBJ2-5,TRBD1,CASSSQGTGTQETQYF,TGTGCCAGCAGTTCGCAAGGGACAGGAACACAAGAGACCCAGTACTTC
TRBV5-1,few,TRBJ1-3,-,CASSRTATGNTIYF,TGCGCCAGCAGCCGGACAGCTACTGGAAACACCATATATTTT
TRBV6-6,many,TRBJ1-2,-,CASRIGQIYGYTF,TGTGCCAGCAGAATCGGACAGATCTATGGCTACACCTTC
TRBV19,-,TRBJ2-7,-,CASSDSGEYEQYF,TGTGCCAGCAGTGACTCGGGGGAGTACGAGCAGTACTTC